This TCR beta chain is from a study of beta chain features in type 1 diabetes. This clone was detected only a few times. The CDR3 is made up of 14 amino acids. Trimming took 3 bases from V and 5 from J; bases not matched to a gene: 6. Germline lookup yields CDR1 SGHNT and CDR2 YYREEE (reference sequence). Investigators reverse transcribed all isolated RNA, so they sequenced expressed TCRB transcripts. Sequenced naive, central memory and regulatory T cell samples produced an average of roughly 3.5 million reads. TCRdb's copy holds only in-frame clones and misses some; the assay was immunoSEQ multiplex PCR. The table has more than 130,000 clones, 6.9% seen once.

This sequence was found in a woman aged 30 to 39 in good health. The sequenced sample consisted of central memory CD4+ T cells from blood. The chain links TRBV5-4 to TRBJ2-5, with 8 positions matching TRBD1. The CDR3 coding sequence is TGTGCCAGCAGCTCGGACAGGGTAGACGAGACCCAGTACTTC. It specifies CASSSDRVDETQYF.